This T cell receptor (beta chain) originates from a study of a mutant IDH1 vaccine in newly diagnosed glioma. Study summary: The first vaccination came 4-6 weeks after radiotherapy alone, or with temozolomide cycles. Sex among treated patients split about 62% male, about 40% female; mean age was approximately 38 years.

Germline CDR1 reads DFQATT; CDR2 reads SNEGSKA (reference sequence). The CDR3 has 11 amino acids. Time point indicated: week 5, during vaccination. It was 300 ug of mutant IDH1 20-mer peptide that made up each vaccine dose, given with topical imiquimod. Here immunoSEQ multiplex PCR was the method, and the copy in TCRdb shows in-frame clones only, minus some. The table includes about 59,000 clones, about 90% detected once. Of note for this clone: Its antigen remains unknown.

The J gene is TRBJ2-3, the V gene TRBV20-1; D gene unclear. Specimen: PBMCs, collected from a glioma patient whose treatment included an IDH1 peptide vaccine. The source of this sequence is a woman aged 40 to 50 with glioma. CDR3 sequence: CSLRPGDTQYF. In nucleotides, the CDR3 is TGCTCCCTCCGACCAGGAGATACGCAGTATTTT.